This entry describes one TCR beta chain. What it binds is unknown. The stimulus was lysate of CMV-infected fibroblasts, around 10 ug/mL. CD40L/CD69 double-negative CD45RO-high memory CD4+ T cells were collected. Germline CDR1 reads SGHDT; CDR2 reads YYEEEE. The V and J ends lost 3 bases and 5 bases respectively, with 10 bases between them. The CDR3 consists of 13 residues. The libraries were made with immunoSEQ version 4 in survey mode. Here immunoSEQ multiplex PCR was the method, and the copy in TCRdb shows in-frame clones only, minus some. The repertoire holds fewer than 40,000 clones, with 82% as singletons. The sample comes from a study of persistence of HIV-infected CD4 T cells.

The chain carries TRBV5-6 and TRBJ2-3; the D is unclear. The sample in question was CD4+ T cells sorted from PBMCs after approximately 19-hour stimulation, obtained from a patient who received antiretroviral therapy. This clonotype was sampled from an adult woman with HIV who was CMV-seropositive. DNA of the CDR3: TGTGCCAGCAGCTCCTGGTCCGTAGATACGCAGTATTTT. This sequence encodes CASSSWSVDTQYF.